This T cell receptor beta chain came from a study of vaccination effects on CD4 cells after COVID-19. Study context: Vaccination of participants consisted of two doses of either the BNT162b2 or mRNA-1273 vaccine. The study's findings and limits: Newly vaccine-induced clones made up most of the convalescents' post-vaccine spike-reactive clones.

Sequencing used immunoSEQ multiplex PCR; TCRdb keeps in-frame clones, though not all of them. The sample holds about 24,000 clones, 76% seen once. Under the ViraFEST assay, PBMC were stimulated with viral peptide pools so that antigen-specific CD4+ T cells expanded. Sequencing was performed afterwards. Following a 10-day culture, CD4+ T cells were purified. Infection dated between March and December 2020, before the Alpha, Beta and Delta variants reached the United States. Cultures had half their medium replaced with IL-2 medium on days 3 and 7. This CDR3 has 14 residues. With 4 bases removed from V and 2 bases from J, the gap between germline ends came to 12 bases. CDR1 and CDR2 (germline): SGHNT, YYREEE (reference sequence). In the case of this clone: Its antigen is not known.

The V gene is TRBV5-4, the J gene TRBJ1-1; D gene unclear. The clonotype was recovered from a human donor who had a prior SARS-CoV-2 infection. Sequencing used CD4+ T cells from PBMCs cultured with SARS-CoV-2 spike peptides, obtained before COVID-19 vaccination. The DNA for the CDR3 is TGTGCCAGCAGCCCTGTACGGGAAAACACTGAAGCTTTCTTT. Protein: CASSPVRENTEAFF.